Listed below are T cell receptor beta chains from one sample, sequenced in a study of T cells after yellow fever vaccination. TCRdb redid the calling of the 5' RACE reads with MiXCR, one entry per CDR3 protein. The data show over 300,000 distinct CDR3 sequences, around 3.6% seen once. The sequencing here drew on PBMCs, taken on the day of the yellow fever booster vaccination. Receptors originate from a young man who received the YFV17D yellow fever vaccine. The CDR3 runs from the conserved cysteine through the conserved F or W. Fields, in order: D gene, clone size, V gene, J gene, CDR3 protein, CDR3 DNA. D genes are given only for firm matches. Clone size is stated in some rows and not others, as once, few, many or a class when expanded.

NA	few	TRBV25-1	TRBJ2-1	CASSAAAQHYNEQFF	TGTGCCAGCAGCGCGGCGGCGCAGCATTACAATGAGCAGTTCTTC
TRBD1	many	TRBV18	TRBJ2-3	CASSRDRDRGTDTQYF	TGTGCCAGCTCACGGGACCGGGACAGGGGCACAGATACGCAGTATTTT
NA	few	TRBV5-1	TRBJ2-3	CASSLWGGSSTDTQYF	TGCGCCAGCAGTCTGTGGGGTGGATCTAGCACAGATACGCAGTATTTT
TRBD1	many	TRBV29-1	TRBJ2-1	CSVEIRGRRSYNEQFF	TGCAGCGTCGAAATCAGGGGGCGGAGGAGTTACAATGAGCAGTTCTTC
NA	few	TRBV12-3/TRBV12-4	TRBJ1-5	CASSFGTSYSNQPQHF	TGTGCCAGCAGTTTCGGGACATCCTATAGCAATCAGCCCCAGCATTTT
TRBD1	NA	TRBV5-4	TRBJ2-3	CATGLRGRTDTQYF	TGTGCCACCGGGTTAAGGGGGCGCACAGATACGCAGTATTTT
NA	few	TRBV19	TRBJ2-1	CASSIERGSYNEQFF	TGTGCCAGTAGTATAGAGAGGGGCTCTTACAATGAGCAGTTCTTC
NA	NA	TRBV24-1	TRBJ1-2	CATASNRDGYTF	TGTGCCACAGCGTCGAACAGGGATGGCTACACCTTC
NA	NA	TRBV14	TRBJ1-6	CASSLGRKSSYNSPLHF	TGTGCCAGCAGCCTCGGACGAAAGAGCTCCTATAATTCACCCCTCCACTTT
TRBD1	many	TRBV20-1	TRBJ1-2	CSANDSTGKKFRYGYTF	TGCAGTGCTAATGATTCGACAGGGAAAAAATTCCGGTATGGCTACACCTTC
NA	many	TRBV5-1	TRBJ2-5	CASSLVEDKTQYF	TGCGCCAGCAGCTTGGTAGAGGATAAGACCCAGTACTTC
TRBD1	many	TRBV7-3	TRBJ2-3	CASSLSGTGITQYF	TGTGCCAGCAGCTTATCCGGGACAGGGATTACGCAGTATTTT
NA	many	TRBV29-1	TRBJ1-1	CSVERQMNTEAFF	TGCAGCGTTGAGCGGCAGATGAACACTGAAGCTTTCTTT
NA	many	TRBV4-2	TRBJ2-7	CASSQVAGNYEQYF	TGTGCCAGCAGCCAAGTCGCGGGTAACTACGAGCAGTACTTC
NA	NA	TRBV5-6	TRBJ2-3	CASSLRGAGGTDTQYF	TGTGCCAGCAGCTTGAGGGGGGCTGGGGGCACAGATACGCAGTATTTT
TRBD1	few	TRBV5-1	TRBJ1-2	CASSFDRVYGYTF	TGCGCCAGCAGCTTTGACAGGGTCTATGGCTACACCTTC
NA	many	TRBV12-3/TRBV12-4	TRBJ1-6	CASSPLLDSPLHF	TGTGCCAGCAGTCCCCTGCTTGATTCACCCCTCCACTTT
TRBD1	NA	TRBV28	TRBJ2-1	CASSFSGQGAYEQFF	TGTGCCAGCAGTTTTTCGGGACAGGGGGCCTATGAGCAGTTCTTC
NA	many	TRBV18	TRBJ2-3	CASSPDRHSADTQYF	TGTGCCAGCTCACCAGACAGACACTCGGCAGATACGCAGTATTTT
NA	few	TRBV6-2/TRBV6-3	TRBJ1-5	CASSYLPGGDQPQHF	TGTGCCAGCAGTTACCTCCCGGGGGGGGATCAGCCCCAGCATTTT
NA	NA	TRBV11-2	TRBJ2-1	CASSLDLTLEQFF	TGTGCCAGCAGCTTAGATCTTACACTAGAGCAGTTCTTC
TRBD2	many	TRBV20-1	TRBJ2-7	CSASRRGGSLEQYF	TGCAGTGCTAGCCGGCGGGGGGGGTCCCTCGAGCAGTACTTC
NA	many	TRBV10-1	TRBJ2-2	CASSESIANTGELFF	TGCGCCAGCAGTGAGTCAATCGCGAACACCGGGGAGCTGTTTTTT
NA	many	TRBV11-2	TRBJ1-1	CASSPSDSRRNTEAFF	TGTGCCAGCAGCCCCTCGGACTCGCGGAGGAACACTGAAGCTTTCTTT
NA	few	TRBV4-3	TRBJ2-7	CASSQEEGAKDEQYF	TGCGCCAGCAGCCAGGAGGAGGGGGCGAAGGACGAGCAGTACTTC
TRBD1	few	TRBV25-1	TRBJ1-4	CASSFRQGEKLFF	TGTGCCAGCAGTTTTCGACAGGGTGAAAAACTGTTTTTT
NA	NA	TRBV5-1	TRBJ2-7	CASSLALGVDEQYF	TGCGCCAGCAGCTTGGCTCTCGGTGTCGACGAGCAGTACTTC